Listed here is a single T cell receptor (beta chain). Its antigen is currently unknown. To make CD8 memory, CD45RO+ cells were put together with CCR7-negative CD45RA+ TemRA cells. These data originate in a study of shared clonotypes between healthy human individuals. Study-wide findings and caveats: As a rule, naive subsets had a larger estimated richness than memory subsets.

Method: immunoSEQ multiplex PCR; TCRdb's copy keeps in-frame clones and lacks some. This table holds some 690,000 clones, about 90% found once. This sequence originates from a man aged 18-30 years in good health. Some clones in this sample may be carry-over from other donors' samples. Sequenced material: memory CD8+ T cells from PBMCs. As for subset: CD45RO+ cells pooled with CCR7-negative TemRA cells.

CDR3 bases: TGTGCCAGCAGCTTAGTTTTTCGGCGGGCCACCGGGGAGCTGTTTTTT. Its protein is CASSLVFRRATGELFF. The gene calls are TRBV7-6 and TRBJ2-2; perhaps TRBD2 as D (5 bases). Germline CDR1 is SGHVS and CDR2 is FNYEAQ. The CDR3 sequence is 16 residues long. Deletions cut 1 base from V and 4 bases from J, with 13 bases between.